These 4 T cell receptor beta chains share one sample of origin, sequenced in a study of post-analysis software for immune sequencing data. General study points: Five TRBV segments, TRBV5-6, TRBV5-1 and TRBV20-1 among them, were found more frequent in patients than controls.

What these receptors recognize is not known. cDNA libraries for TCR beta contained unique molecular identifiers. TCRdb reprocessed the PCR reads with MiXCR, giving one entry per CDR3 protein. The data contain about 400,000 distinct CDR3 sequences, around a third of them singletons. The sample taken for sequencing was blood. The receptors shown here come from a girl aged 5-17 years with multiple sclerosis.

The CDR3 nucleotides are TGTGCCAGCAGCACAAGTAGTAGGGGCCCCCTCCCTGTGCAGTTCTTC. It is translated as CASSTSSRGPLPVQFF. The chain joins TRBV12-3 or TRBV12-4 to TRBJ2-1, with D possibly being TRBD1 (5 bases). Between the trimmed V and J ends, which lost 6 bases and 12 bases, there was a span of 27 bases. The CDR3 runs 16 residues.

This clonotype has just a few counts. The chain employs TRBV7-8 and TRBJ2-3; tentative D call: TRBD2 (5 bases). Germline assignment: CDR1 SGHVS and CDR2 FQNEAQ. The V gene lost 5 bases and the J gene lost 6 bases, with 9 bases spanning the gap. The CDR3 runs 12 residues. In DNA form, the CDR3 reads TGTGCCAGCAGCCCAACGGGGGATACGCAGTATTTT. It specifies CASSPTGDTQYF.

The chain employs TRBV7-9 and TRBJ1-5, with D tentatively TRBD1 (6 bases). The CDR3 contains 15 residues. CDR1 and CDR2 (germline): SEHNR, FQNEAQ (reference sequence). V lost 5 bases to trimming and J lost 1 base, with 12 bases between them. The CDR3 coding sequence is TGTGCCAGCAGCCCGAGGGGGGCCAGCAATCAGCCCCAGCATTTT. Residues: CASSPRGASNQPQHF.

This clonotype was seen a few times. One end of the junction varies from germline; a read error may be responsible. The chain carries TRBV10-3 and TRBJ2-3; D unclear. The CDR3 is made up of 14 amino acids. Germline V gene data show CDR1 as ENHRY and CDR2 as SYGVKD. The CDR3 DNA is TGTGCCGTCAGTGAGTCGACGTGGGAAGATACGCAGTATTTT. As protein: CAVSESTWEDTQYF.